The subject of this entry is one T cell receptor beta chain. Its cognate antigen is unknown. This record comes from a study of shared clonotypes between healthy human individuals. Terminally differentiated effector memory CD45RA+ cells were left out of the naive CD8 fraction, which was CD45RO-negative and positively selected for CCR7. In the study's own analysis: ImmunoSEQ output lacked quality scores and full-length reads, limiting matched filtering. TCRdb keeps only in-frame clones here, not all; method: immunoSEQ multiplex PCR. That table supplies the V and J calls and clone size; D and trimming were determined from the DNA. The sample records about 2,100,000 clones, roughly 91% being singletons. This CDR3 is built from 16 residues. V lost 8 bases to trimming and J lost 6 bases; unmatched junction nucleotides: 15. CDR1 and CDR2 from the germline V gene are KGHSH and LQKENI. Study-level findings and limits: Sharing across a handful of donors was seen in 4% to 5.5% of naive CD4 clonotypes.

The sample taken for sequencing was naive CD8+ T cells from PBMCs. The receptor comes from a man between 18 and 35 years old in good health. Some clones in this sample may be carry-over from other donors' samples. The rearrangement links TRBV18 to TRBJ1-3; 8 bases map to TRBD1. CDR3: CASPEDRAQRPNTIYF. CDR3 coding DNA: TGTGCCAGCCCGGAGGACAGGGCACAGAGGCCAAACACCATATATTTT. Combining the CDR3 with reference TRBV18 and TRBJ1-3 gives the whole variable domain NAGVMQNPRHLVRRRGQEARLRCSPMKGHSHVYWYRQLPEEGLKFMVYLQKENIIDESGMPKERFSAEFPKEGPSILRIQQVVRGDSAAYFCASPEDRAQRPNTIYFGEGSWLTVV.